The entry below describes one T cell receptor (beta chain). Its antigen is undetermined. A second about 7 to 12 cycle PCR used barcoded and J-beta primers. TCRdb reprocessed the 5' RACE reads via MiXCR and lists one record per CDR3 protein. This table holds nearly 1 million distinct CDR3 sequences, just over 50% found once. This sample stems from a study of blood T cells in healthy people across ages. Points from the study as a whole: The unknown donor CMV status may have confounded expanded clonotype changes.

Healthy Caucasian individuals from Russia aged about 6 to 90 served as donors. The sample taken for sequencing was blood. The source is a woman aged 60-75 years in good health.

The CDR3 nucleotides are TGCAGTGCGAAACCCGGGACGGCTAACTATGGCTACACCTTC. This codes for CSAKPGTANYGYTF. The J gene is TRBJ1-2, the V gene TRBV20-1; weak D call: TRBD1 (5 bases). Trimming removed 6 bases from V and 0 bases from J, with 14 bases in between. The CDR3 contains 14 residues. Germline CDR1 DFQATT, CDR2 SNEGSKA (reference sequence).